A selection of T cell receptor beta chains follows, all from one sample in a study of breast tumors, draining lymph nodes, adjacent tissues. MiXCR was run by TCRdb on the multiplex PCR reads, yielding one entry per CDR3 protein. The sample holds approximately 210,000 distinct CDR3 sequences; 32% are singletons and the top ten take around 1.5%. Specimen: axillary lymph node tissue. All receptors derive from a female donor with breast cancer. Some clones in this sample may be carry-over from other donors' samples. The CDR3 runs from the conserved cysteine through the conserved F or W.

TRBV6-5 | CASSYQAGGPGEQYF
TRBV5-5 | CASSGDSGAQETQYF
TRBV9 | CASSEEAGGSRDTQYF
TRBV20-1 | CSARETDREGHGYTF
TRBV20-1 | CSARDYSHNEQFF
TRBV20-1 | CSARDPGRGYGYTF
TRBV15 | CATSILRTGSEKLFF
TRBV7-7 | CASSPTSGTDTQYF
TRBV4-1 | CASSQVSGFGGYTF
TRBV4-1 | CASSQDGLPRDGPGLKLFF
TRBV20-1 | CSARRGALTPDTQYF
TRBV11-2 | CASSLSPQGNTEAFF
TRBV9 | CASSALNEQFF
TRBV7-3 | CASSLKAGGQGEQYF
TRBV5-5 | CASSFGSPSGKLFF
TRBV12-3/TRBV12-4 | CASNPAGPTDTQYF
TRBV6-6 | CASSDLRDGKLFF
TRBV5-4 | CASSQRTAPTGELFF
TRBV4-2 | CASSRWDGTSYEQYF
TRBV4-1 | CASSPSSGYGNEQFF
TRBV6-6 | CASTTGLAGAYEQYF
TRBV6-6 | CASGGGTGDSYEQYF
TRBV20-1 | CSARRLLAPSSYNEQFF
TRBV5-1 | CASRTSDTDTQYF
TRBV19 | CASSSTKGGNQPQHF
TRBV18 | CASSPDNYGYTF
TRBV4-1 | CASSQERGGSGNIQYF
TRBV6-5 | CASSYGREVSDTQYF
TRBV20-1 | CSASAGTALSSYNSPLHF
TRBV2 | CASRGDRGSTGELFF
TRBV28 | CASLAPAGNTGELFF
TRBV6-1 | CASSLERGRWEKLFF